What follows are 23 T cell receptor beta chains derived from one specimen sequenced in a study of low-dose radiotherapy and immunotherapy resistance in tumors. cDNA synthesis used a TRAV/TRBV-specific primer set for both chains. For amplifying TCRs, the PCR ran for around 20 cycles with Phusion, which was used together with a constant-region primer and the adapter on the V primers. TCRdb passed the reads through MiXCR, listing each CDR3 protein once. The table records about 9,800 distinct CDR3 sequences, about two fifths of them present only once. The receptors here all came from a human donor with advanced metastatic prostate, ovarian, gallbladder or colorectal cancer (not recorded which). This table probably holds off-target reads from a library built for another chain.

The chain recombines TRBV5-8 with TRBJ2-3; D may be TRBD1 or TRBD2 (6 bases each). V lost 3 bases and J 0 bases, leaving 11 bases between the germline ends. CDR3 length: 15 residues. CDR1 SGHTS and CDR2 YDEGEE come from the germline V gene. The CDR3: CASSSPGASTDTQYF. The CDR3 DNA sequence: TGTGCCAGCAGCTCTCCGGGGGCTAGCACAGATACGCAGTATTTT.

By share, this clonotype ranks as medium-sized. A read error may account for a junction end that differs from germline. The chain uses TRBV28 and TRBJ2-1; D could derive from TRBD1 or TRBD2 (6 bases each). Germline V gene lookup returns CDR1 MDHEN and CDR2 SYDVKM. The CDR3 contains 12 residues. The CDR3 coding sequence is TGTGCCAGCAGCATTTTCGCGGAGGGGGTGCACTTC. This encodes CASSIFAEGVHF.

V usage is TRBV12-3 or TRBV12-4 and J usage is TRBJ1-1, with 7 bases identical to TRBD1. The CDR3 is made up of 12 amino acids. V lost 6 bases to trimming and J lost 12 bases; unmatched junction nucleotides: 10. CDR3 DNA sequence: TGTGCCAGCAGGCCGACAGGGTTGAGGTCTTTCTTT. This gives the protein CASRPTGLRSFF.

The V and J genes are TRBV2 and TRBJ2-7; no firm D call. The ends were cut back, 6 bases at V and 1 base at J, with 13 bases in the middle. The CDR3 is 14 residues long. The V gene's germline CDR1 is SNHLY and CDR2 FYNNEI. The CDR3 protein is CASRGQDRSYEQYF. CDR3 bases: TGTGCCAGCAGAGGGCAGGATCGTTCCTACGAGCAGTACTTC.

CDR3: CSVEEGGSGNTIYF. DNA for the CDR3: TGCAGCGTTGAAGAGGGGGGCTCGGGAAACACCATATATTTT. The chain joins TRBV29-1 to TRBJ1-3; TRBD1 might be the D (6 bases). Germline V gene lookup returns CDR1 SQVTM and CDR2 ANQGSEA. The CDR3 consists of 14 residues. V lost 0 bases and J 4 bases, leaving 10 bases between the germline ends.

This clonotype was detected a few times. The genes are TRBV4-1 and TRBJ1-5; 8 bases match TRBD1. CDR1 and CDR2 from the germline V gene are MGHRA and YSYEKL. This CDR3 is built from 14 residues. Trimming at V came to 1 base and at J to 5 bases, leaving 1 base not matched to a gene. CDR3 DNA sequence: TGCGCCAGCAGCCAAGCGACAGGGGATCAGCCCCAGCATTTT. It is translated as CASSQATGDQPQHF.

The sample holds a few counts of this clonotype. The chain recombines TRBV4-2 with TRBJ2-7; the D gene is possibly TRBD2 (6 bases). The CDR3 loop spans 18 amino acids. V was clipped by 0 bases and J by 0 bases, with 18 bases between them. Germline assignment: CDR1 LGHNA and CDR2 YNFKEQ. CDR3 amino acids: CASSQEARRGTRSYEQYF. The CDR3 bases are TGTGCCAGCAGCCAAGAAGCTCGTCGCGGGACTCGCTCCTACGAGCAGTACTTC.

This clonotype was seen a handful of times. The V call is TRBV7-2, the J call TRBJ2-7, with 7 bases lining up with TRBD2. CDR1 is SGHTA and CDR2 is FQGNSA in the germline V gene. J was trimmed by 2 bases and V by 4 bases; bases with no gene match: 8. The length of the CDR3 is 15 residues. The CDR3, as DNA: TGTGCCAGCAGCTCCTCACTAGCGACTACCTACGAGCAGTACTTC. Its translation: CASSSSLATTYEQYF.

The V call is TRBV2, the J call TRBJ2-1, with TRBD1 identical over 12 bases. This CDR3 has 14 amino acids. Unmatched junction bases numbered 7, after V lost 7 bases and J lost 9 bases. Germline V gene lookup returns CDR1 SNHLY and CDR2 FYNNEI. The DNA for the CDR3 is TGTGCCAGCAAAGGAGGGACAGGGGGCGGTGAGCAGTTCTTC. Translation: CASKGGTGGGEQFF.

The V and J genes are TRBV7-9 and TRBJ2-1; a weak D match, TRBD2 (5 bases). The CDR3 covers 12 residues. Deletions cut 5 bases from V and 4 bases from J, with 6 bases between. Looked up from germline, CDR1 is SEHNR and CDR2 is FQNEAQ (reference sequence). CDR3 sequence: CASSRDYNEQFF. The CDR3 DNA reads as TGTGCCAGCAGCCGGGATTACAATGAGCAGTTCTTC.

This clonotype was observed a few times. The CDR3 loop reads CASSPVRTNTGELFF. In DNA, the CDR3 is TGTGCCAGCAGCCCTGTCAGGACGAACACCGGGGAGCTGTTTTTT. The gene calls are TRBV5-4 and TRBJ2-2; D is undetermined. V lost 4 bases and J lost 0, with 10 bases in between. Germline V gene data show CDR1 as SGHNT and CDR2 as YYREEE (reference sequence). The CDR3 spans 15 residues. The whole variable domain, filled in from reference TRBV5-4 and TRBJ2-2, reads ETGVTQSPTHLIKTRGQQVTLRCSSQSGHNTVSWYQQALGQGPQFIFQYYREEENGRGNFPPRFSGLQFPNYSSELNVNALELDDSALYLCASSPVRTNTGELFFGEGSRLTVL.

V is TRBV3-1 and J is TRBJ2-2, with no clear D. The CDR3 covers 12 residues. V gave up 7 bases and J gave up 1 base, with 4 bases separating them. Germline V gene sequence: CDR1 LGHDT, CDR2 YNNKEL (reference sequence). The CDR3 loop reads CASTENTGELFF. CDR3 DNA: TGTGCCAGCACGGAGAACACCGGGGAGCTGTTTTTT.

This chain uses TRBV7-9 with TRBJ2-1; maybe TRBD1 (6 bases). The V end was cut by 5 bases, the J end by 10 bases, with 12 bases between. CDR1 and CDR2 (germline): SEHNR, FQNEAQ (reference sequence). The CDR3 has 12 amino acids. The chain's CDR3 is CASSITGIEQFF. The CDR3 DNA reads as TGTGCCAGCAGCATTACAGGGATCGAGCAGTTCTTC.

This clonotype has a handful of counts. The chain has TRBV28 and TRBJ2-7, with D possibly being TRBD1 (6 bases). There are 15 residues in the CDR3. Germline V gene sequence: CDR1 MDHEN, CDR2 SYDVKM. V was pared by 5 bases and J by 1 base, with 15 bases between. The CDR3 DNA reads TGTGCCAGCAGTCCCACCACGACAGGATCCTACGAGCAGTACTTC. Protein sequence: CASSPTTTGSYEQYF.

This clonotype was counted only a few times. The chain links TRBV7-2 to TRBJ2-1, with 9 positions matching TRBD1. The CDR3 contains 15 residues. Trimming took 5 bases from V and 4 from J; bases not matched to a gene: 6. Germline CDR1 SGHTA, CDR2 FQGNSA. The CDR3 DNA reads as TGTGCCAGCAGCCCCGACAGGGGGTCATACAATGAGCAGTTCTTC. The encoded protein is CASSPDRGSYNEQFF.

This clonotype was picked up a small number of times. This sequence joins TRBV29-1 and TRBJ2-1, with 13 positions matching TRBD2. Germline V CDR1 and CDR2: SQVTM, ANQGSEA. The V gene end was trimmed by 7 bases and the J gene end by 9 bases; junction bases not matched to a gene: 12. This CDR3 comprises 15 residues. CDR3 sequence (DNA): TGCAGCGGTACCCCCGGGACTAGCGGGAATGCTGAGCAGTTCTTC. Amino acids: CSGTPGTSGNAEQFF.

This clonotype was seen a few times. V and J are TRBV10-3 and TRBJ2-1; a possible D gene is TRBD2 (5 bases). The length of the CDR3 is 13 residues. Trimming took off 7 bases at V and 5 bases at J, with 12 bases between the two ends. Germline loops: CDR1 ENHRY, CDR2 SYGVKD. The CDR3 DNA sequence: TGTGCCATCACACAGCGGAGTGACAATGAGCAGTTCTTC. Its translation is CAITQRSDNEQFF.

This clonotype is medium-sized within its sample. The chain's CDR3 is CASSDRPTRIGGNTIYF. The CDR3 coding sequence is TGTGCCAGCAGCGACCGGCCTACTCGGATTGGAGGAAACACCATATATTTT. The V gene is TRBV5-5, the J gene TRBJ1-3; D ambiguous. Germline V gene lookup returns CDR1 SGHKS and CDR2 YYEKEE (reference sequence). CDR3 length equals 17 residues. Trimming took off 4 bases at V and 4 bases at J, with 21 bases between the two ends. Full variable domain (remainder filled in from reference TRBV5-5 and TRBJ1-3): DAGVTQSPTHLIKTRGQQVTLRCSPISGHKSVSWYQQVLGQGPQFIFQYYEKEERGRGNFPDRFSARQFPNYSSELNVNALLLGDSALYLCASSDRPTRIGGNTIYFGEGSWLTVV.

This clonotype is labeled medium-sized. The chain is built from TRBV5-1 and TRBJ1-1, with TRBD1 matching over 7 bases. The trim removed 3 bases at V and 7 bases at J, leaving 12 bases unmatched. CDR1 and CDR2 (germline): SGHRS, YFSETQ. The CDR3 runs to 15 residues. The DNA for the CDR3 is TGCGCCAGCAGCTCCCCCCAGACAGGGAGAGGTGAAGCTTTCTTT. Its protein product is CASSSPQTGRGEAFF.

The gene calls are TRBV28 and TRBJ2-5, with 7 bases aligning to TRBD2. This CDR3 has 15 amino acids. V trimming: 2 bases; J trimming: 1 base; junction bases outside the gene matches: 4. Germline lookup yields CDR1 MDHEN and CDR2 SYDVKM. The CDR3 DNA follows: TGTGCCAGCAGTTTAGTGTCTAGCGGCCAAGAGACCCAGTACTTC. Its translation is CASSLVSSGQETQYF.

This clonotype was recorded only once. DNA for the CDR3: TGTGCCGGCGGGGACAGAAGGCAGTTCTTC. This sequence encodes CAGGDRRQFF. The chain recombines TRBV30 with TRBJ2-1; tentative D call: TRBD1 (7 bases). The CDR3 loop spans 10 amino acids. Germline V gene lookup returns CDR1 GTSNPN and CDR2 SVGIG (reference sequence). V lost 8 bases, J lost 12 bases, and 14 bases lay in between.

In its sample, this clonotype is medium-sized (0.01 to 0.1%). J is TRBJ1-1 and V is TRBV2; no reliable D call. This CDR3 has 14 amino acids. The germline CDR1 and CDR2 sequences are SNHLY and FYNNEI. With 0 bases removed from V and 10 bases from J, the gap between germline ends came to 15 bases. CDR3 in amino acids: CASSEALIRGPAFF. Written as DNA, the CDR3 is TGTGCCAGCAGTGAAGCGCTTATTAGAGGGCCAGCTTTCTTT.

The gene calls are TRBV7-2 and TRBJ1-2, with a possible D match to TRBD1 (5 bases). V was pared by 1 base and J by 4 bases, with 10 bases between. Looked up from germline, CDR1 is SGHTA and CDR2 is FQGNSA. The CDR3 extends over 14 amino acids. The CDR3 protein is CASSLGVGTYGYTF. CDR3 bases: TGTGCCAGCAGCTTAGGGGTAGGGACCTATGGCTACACCTTC.